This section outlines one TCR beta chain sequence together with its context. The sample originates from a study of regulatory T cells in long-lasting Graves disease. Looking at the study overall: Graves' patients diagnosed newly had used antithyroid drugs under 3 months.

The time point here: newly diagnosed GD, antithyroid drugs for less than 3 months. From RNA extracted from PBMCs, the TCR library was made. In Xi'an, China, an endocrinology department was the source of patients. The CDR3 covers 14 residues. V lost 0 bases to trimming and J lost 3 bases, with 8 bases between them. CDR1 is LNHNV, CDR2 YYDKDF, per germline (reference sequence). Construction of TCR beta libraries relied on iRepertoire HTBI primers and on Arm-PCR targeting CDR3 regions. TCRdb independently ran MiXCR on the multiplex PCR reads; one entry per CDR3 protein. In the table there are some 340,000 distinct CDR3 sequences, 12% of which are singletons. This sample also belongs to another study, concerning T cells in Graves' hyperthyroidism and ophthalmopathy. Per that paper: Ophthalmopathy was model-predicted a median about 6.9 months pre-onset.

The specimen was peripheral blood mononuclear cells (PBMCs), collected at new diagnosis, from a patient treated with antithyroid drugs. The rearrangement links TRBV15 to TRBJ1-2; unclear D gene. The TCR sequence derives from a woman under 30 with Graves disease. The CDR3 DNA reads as TGTGCCACCAGCAGAGAAGGCGACTACTATGGCTACACCTTC. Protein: CATSREGDYYGYTF.